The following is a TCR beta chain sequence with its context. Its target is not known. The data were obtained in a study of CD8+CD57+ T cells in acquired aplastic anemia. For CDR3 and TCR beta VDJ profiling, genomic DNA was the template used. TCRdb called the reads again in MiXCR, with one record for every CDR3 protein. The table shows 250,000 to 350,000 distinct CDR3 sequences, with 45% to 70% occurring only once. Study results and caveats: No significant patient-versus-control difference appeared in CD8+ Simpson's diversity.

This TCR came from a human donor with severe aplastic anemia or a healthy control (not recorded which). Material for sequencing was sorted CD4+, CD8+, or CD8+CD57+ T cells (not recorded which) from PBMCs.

The CDR3 DNA reads as TGCGCCAGCAGCTTGGAACAGGGAGATTCACCCCTCCACTTT. Translated: CASSLEQGDSPLHF. The chain has TRBV5-1 and TRBJ1-6; D is possibly TRBD1 (6 bases). The V and J ends lost 0 bases and 8 bases respectively, with 9 bases between them. The CDR3 contains 14 residues. The germline gives CDR1 SGHRS, CDR2 YFSETQ. Supplemented by reference TRBV5-1 and TRBJ1-6, the full variable domain reads KAGVTQTPRYLIKTRGQQVTLSCSPISGHRSVSWYQQTPGQGLQFLFEYFSETQRNKGNFPGRFSGRQFSNSRSEMNVSTLELGDSALYLCASSLEQGDSPLHFGNGTRLTVT.